Listed below are T cell receptor beta chains from one sample, sequenced in a study of blood T cell repertoires in COVID-19. Profiling relied on immunoSEQ multiplex PCR, and the TCRdb table lists in-frame clones only, not all of them. The sample has 85,000 to 120,000 clones; over 65% are singletons. The sequenced material came from peripheral blood. All receptors derive from a human donor in a cohort sampled during active COVID-19. The CDR3 runs from the conserved cysteine through the conserved F or W. Fields, in order: V gene, J gene, clone size, D gene, CDR3 DNA, CDR3 protein. The D gene is left open where the match is weak. Rows may omit the clone size; those that give it use once, few, many or a size class.

>TRBV5-1|TRBJ1-1|.|TRBD1
TGCGCCAGCAGCCTGGGACAGACTTACACTGAAGCTTTCTTT
CASSLGQTYTEAFF
>TRBV7-3|TRBJ2-5|.|.
TGTGCCAGCAGCCGCGGGGCAACGGAGACCCAGTACTTC
CASSRGATETQYF
>TRBV5-4|TRBJ2-5|.|.
TGTGCCAGCAGCTTGGGGGGCCCCGAGACCCAGTACTTC
CASSLGGPETQYF
>TRBV29-1|TRBJ1-2|.|.
TGCAGCGTTGACCCTGGAGGGAGGGAGAACACCTTC
CSVDPGGRENTF
>TRBV28|TRBJ2-5|once|.
TGTGCCAGCAGAACATTCACAAAAGGGGGAGAGACCCAGTACTTC
CASRTFTKGGETQYF
>TRBV5-4|TRBJ2-4|.|TRBD1
TGTGCCAGCAGCACCGGGACAGGGGGCAGGTACATTCAGTACTTC
CASSTGTGGRYIQYF
>TRBV15|TRBJ1-6|.|TRBD1
TGTGCCACCAGCGTGGTAAACAGGGGATATTCACCCCTCCACTTT
CATSVVNRGYSPLHF
>TRBV5-3|TRBJ1-6|few|.
TGTGCCAGAAGCTCGGGTAATTCACCCCTCCACTTT
CARSSGNSPLHF
>TRBV5-4|TRBJ1-1|.|TRBD1
TGTGCCAGCAGCCGGGACAGGACGGAGACTGAAGCTTTCTTT
CASSRDRTETEAFF
>TRBV7-2|TRBJ1-5|.|.
TGTGCCAGCAGCTTTTGGAGGGATCAGCCCCAGCATTTT
CASSFWRDQPQHF
>TRBV30|TRBJ1-2|.|TRBD1
TGTGCCTGGAGTTCCATAACAGGGGCGGGCTACACCTTC
CAWSSITGAGYTF
>TRBV10-2|TRBJ2-7|.|.
TGCGCCAGCAGTGAGTCATCAGGGTCGGCCTTATTCTACGAGCAGTACTTC
CASSESSGSALFYEQYF
>TRBV4-3|TRBJ2-2|.|.
TGCGCCAGCAGCCGAGCCCTGGGGGGCACCGGGGAGCTGTTTTTT
CASSRALGGTGELFF
>TRBV28|TRBJ2-3|once|.
TGTGCCAGCCAGACGGACGGGGGCACAGATACGCAGTATTTT
CASQTDGGTDTQYF
>TRBV6-2/TRBV6-3|TRBJ2-1|few|.
TGTGCCAGCAGTTACTCGGCAGGCTCCTACAATGAGCAGTTCTTC
CASSYSAGSYNEQFF
>TRBV3-1/TRBV3-2|TRBJ2-7|.|.
TGTGCCAGCAGCCTCAGACCTTACCCGGGCGAGCAGTACTTC
CASSLRPYPGEQYF
>TRBV7-9|TRBJ2-7|.|.
TGTGCCAGCAGCTTACAACGAGAGGCCTACGAGCAGTACTTC
CASSLQREAYEQYF
>TRBV5-1|TRBJ2-3|.|TRBD1
TGCGCCAGCAGCTTGGGCGGGACAGGGGGTTTAGCAGATACGCAGTATTTT
CASSLGGTGGLADTQYF
>TRBV5-1|TRBJ2-1|.|.
TGCGCCAGCAGCTTGGGGTGGCGGGACAATGAGCAGTTCTTC
CASSLGWRDNEQFF
>TRBV7-2|TRBJ1-2|.|.
TGTGCCAGCAGCTCCCAGGGAATCGGTGGCTACACCTTC
CASSSQGIGGYTF
>TRBV7-6|TRBJ1-4|few|.
TGTGCCAGCAGCTTACAACAGACTAATGAAAAACTGTTTTTT
CASSLQQTNEKLFF
>TRBV25-1|TRBJ2-1|.|TRBD1
TGTGCCAGCCGCCAGGGGGCTATTGATGAGCAGTTCTTC
CASRQGAIDEQFF
>TRBV18|TRBJ2-2|.|TRBD1
TGTGCCAGCTCCCTCCGGCTCGACAGGGGGCCCACCGGGGAGCTGTTTTTT
CASSLRLDRGPTGELFF
>TRBV25-1|TRBJ1-6|few|TRBD1
TGTGCCAGCAGCGGGACAGGGGTTTCACCCCTCCACTTT
CASSGTGVSPLHF
>TRBV7-9|TRBJ1-2|.|.
TGTGCCAGCAGCTCTACGACAGCCTATGGCTACACCTTC
CASSSTTAYGYTF
>TRBV7-8|TRBJ1-1|.|.
TGTGCCAGCAGCTTAGGGGCCGCCAGGGTAGGAGCTTTCTTT
CASSLGAARVGAFF
>TRBV28|TRBJ1-4|few|.
TGTGCCAGCAGGACCGGGGGGGGTCCTAATGAAAAACTGTTTTTT
CASRTGGGPNEKLFF
>TRBV18|TRBJ1-5|.|.
TGTGCCAGCTCACTGCAGGGAAACGGGAATCAGCCCCAGCATTTT
CASSLQGNGNQPQHF
>TRBV27|TRBJ2-6|.|.
TGTGCCAGCAGTTCCCAACGCGGAGGGTATGGTGGGGCCAACGTCCTGACTTTC
CASSSQRGGYGGANVLTF
>TRBV7-6|TRBJ2-1|.|TRBD2
TGTGCCAGCAGCTTAGGCGATAGCGGGGGGTACTCCTACAATGAGCAGTTCTTC
CASSLGDSGGYSYNEQFF
>TRBV2|TRBJ1-2|.|.
TGTGCCAGCGGGGCTTCCGGGCGAAGCTATGGCTACACCTTC
CASGASGRSYGYTF
>TRBV11-2|TRBJ1-1|.|TRBD1
TGTGCCAGCAGCAGAAGGACAGGCCCTGAAGCTTTCTTT
CASSRRTGPEAFF
>TRBV7-9|TRBJ2-7|.|.
TGTGCCAGCAGCCCAGAAACCGGGACACAGGACTACGAGCAGTACTTC
CASSPETGTQDYEQYF
>TRBV2|TRBJ2-3|.|TRBD2
TGTGCCAGCAGAAGACTAGCTTCTCTTGCAGATACGCAGTATTTT
CASRRLASLADTQYF